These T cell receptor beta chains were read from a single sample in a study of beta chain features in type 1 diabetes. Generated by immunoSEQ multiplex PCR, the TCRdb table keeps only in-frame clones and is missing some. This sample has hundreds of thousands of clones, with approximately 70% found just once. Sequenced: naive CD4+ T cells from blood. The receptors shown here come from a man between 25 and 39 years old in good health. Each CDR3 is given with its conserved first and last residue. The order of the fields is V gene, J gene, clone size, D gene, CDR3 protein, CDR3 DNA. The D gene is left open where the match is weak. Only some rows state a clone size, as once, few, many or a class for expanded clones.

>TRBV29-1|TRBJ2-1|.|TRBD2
CSVGGSRNEQFF
TGCAGCGTTGGCGGGAGCCGCAATGAGCAGTTCTTC
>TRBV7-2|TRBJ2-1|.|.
CASSLATYNEQFF
TGTGCCAGCAGCTTAGCCACCTACAATGAGCAGTTCTTC
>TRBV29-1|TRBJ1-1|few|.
CSVGLNTEAFF
TGCAGCGTTGGGCTCAACACTGAAGCTTTCTTT
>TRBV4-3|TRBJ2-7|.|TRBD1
CASSRDRGSAYEQYF
TGCGCCAGCAGCCGGGACAGGGGGTCCGCCTACGAGCAGTACTTC
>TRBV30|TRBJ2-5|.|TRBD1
CAWSLQGAKTQYF
TGTGCCTGGAGTCTCCAGGGGGCAAAGACCCAGTACTTC
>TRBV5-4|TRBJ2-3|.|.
CASSFKTGRGTDTQYF
TGTGCCAGCAGCTTCAAGACAGGGCGGGGTACAGATACGCAGTATTTT
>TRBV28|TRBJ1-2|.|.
CATSGAPNYGYTF
TGTGCCACCTCGGGGGCGCCTAACTATGGCTACACCTTC
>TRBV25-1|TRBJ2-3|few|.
CASSEGGTDTQYF
TGTGCCAGCAGTGAAGGGGGTACAGATACGCAGTATTTT
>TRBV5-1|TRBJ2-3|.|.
CASYSGSVTDTQYF
TGCGCCAGCTACTCCGGTAGTGTGACAGATACGCAGTATTTT
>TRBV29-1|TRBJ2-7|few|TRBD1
CSVGEGTGTYEQYF
TGCAGCGTTGGCGAAGGGACAGGAACCTACGAGCAGTACTTC
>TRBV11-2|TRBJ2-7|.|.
CASSLVRGSSYEQYF
TGTGCCAGCAGCTTAGTGAGGGGTAGCTCCTACGAGCAGTACTTC
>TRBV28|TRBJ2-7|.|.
CASSPAPGIRRQYF
TGTGCCAGCAGCCCCGCACCAGGGATACGACGGCAGTACTTC
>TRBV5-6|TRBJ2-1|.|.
CASSSDPEQFF
TGTGCCAGCAGCTCGGACCCTGAGCAGTTCTTC
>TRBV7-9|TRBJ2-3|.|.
CASSPLGGRDTDTQYF
TGTGCCAGCAGCCCCCTGGGGGGGCGGGACACAGATACGCAGTATTTT
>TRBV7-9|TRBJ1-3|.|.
CASSLGYSGNTIYF
TGTGCCAGCAGCTTAGGTTACTCTGGAAACACCATATATTTT
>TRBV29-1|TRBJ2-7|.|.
CSVVAGLNEQYF
TGCAGCGTTGTCGCAGGGCTTAACGAGCAGTACTTC
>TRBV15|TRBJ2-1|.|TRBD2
CATSRPGLGAREQFF
TGTGCCACCAGCAGACCGGGACTAGGGGCGAGGGAGCAGTTCTTC
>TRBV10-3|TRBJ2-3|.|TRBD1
CATYPGQLTDTQYF
TGTGCCACCTACCCGGGACAGCTCACAGATACGCAGTATTTT
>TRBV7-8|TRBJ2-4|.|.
CASSLAQGPEGIQYF
TGTGCCAGCAGCTTAGCGCAGGGTCCTGAGGGGATTCAGTACTTC
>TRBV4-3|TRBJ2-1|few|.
CASSQVATGSREQFF
TGCGCCAGCAGCCAAGTGGCTACAGGGAGTAGAGAGCAGTTCTTC
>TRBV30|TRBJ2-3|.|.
CAWSVGGITDTQYF
TGTGCCTGGAGTGTAGGGGGGATCACAGATACGCAGTATTTT
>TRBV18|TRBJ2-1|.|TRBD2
CASSPSGLGNNEQFF
TGTGCCAGCTCACCCTCGGGACTAGGGAACAATGAGCAGTTCTTC
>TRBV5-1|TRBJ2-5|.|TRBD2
CASSLHGTSGQETQYF
TGCGCCAGCAGCTTGCACGGGACTAGCGGACAAGAGACCCAGTACTTC
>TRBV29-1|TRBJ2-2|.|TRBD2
CSVAGLAGVSGELFF
TGCAGCGTTGCGGGACTAGCGGGAGTGTCCGGGGAGCTGTTTTTT
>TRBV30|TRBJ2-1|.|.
CAWSRTRDSNNEQFF
TGTGCCTGGAGTCGTACGCGGGACTCCAACAATGAGCAGTTCTTC
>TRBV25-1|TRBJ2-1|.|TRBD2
CASSDMTSVVSEQFF
TGTGCCAGCAGCGATATGACTAGCGTTGTCAGTGAGCAGTTCTTC
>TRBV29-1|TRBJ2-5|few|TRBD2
CSVERVAGVETQYF
TGCAGCGTTGAAAGAGTAGCGGGGGTCGAGACCCAGTACTTC
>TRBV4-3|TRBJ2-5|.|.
CASSQKSPAEGTQYF
TGCGCCAGCAGCCAAAAGAGTCCCGCTGAAGGGACCCAGTACTTC
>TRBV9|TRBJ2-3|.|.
CASSLSETVPDTQYF
TGTGCCAGCAGCCTATCCGAGACTGTCCCAGATACGCAGTATTTT
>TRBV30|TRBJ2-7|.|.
CAWRSGPANEQYF
TGTGCCTGGAGATCAGGGCCCGCCAACGAGCAGTACTTC
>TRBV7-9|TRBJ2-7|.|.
CASSSGYRSYEQYF
TGTGCCAGCAGCTCCGGTTACCGCTCCTACGAGCAGTACTTC
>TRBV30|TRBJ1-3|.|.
CAWSVVHYPSSGNTIYF
TGTGCCTGGAGTGTAGTCCACTACCCGAGCTCTGGAAACACCATATATTTT
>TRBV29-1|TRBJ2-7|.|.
CSATGNYEQYF
TGCAGCGCAACAGGGAACTACGAGCAGTACTTC
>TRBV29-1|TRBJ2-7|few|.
CSVGAGPGPYEQYF
TGCAGCGTTGGCGCCGGGCCCGGGCCCTACGAGCAGTACTTC
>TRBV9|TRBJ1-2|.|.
CASSSRKIGSLYGYTF
TGTGCCAGCAGCTCAAGAAAGATCGGGTCCCTCTATGGCTACACCTTC
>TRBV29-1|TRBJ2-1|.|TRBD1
CSGWGQGINEQFF
TGCAGCGGCTGGGGACAGGGCATCAATGAGCAGTTCTTC
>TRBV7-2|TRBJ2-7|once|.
CASSLRKSSYEQYF
TGTGCCAGCAGCCTCAGGAAGTCCTCCTACGAGCAGTACTTC
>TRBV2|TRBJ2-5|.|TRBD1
CASSEKGTGVVRETQYF
TGTGCCAGCAGTGAGAAGGGGACAGGGGTTGTTCGGGAGACCCAGTACTTC
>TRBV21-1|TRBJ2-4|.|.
CASSTRDRAGAKNIQYF
TGTGCCAGCAGCACGCGGGACAGGGCTGGAGCCAAAAACATTCAGTACTTC
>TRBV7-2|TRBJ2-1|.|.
CASSLAAREYNEQFF
TGTGCCAGCAGCTTAGCGGCCAGGGAATACAATGAGCAGTTCTTC
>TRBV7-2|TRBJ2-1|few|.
CASSFQVNEQFF
TGTGCCAGCAGCTTCCAAGTCAATGAGCAGTTCTTC
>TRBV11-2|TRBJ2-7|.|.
CASSAVSYEQYF
TGTGCCAGCTCGGCCGTCTCCTACGAGCAGTACTTC
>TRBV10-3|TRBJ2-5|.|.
CAISDGDRETQYF
TGTGCCATCAGTGACGGGGATCGGGAGACCCAGTACTTC
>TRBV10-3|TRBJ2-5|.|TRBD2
CAISRLAGGQETQYF
TGTGCCATCAGTCGACTAGCGGGAGGACAAGAGACCCAGTACTTC
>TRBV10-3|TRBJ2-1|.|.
CAISDLRAGNEQFF
TGTGCCATCAGTGACCTCAGGGCCGGGAATGAGCAGTTCTTC